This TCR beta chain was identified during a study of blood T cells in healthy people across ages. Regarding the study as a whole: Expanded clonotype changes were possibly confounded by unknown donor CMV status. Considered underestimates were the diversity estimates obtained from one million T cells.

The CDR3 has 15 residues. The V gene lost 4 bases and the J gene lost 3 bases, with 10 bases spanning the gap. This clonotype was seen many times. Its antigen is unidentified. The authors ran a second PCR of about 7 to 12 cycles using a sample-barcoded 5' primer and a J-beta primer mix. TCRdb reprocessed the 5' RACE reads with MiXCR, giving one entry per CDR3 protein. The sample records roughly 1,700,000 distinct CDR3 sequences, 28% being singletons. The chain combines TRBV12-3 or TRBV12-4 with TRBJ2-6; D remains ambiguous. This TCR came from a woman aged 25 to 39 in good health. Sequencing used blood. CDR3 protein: CASSSGNRGANVLTF. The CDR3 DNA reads TGTGCCAGCAGTTCTGGGAATCGTGGGGCCAACGTCCTGACTTTC.